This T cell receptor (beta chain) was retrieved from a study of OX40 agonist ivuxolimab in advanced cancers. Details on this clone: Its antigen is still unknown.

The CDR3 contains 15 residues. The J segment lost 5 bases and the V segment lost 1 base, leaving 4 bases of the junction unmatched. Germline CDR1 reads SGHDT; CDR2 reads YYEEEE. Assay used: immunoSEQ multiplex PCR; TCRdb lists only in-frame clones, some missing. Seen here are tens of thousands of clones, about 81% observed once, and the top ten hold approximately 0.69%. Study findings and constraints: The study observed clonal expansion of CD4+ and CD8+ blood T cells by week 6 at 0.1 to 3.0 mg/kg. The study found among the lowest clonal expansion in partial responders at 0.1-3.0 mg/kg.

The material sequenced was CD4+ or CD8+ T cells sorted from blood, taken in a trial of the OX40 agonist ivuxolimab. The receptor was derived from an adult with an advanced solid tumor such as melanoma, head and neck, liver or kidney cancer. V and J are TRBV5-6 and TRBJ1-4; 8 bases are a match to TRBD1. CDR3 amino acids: CASSLLDRANEKLFF. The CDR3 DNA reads TGTGCCAGCAGCTTGTTGGACAGGGCGAATGAAAAACTGTTTTTT.